These 17 T cell receptor beta chains share one sample of origin, sequenced in a study of radiation and T cells in renal cell carcinoma. The repertoire was sequenced with immunoSEQ multiplex PCR; TCRdb's copy has only in-frame clones and lacks some. The data contain 10,000 to 15,000 clones, around a third of them singletons. Treatment indicated: 15 Gy SBRT to primary tumor, nephrectomy 4 weeks later. The sample in question was tumor tissue, obtained from a patient whose treatment included radiotherapy and nephrectomy. Receptor source: a man aged 55 to 70 with renal cell carcinoma.

The V call is TRBV6-5, the J call TRBJ2-2; TRBD2 is a possible D gene (5 bases). Germline CDR1 is MNHEY and CDR2 is SVGAGI. V lost 6 bases to trimming and J lost 4 bases, with 9 bases between them. The CDR3 sequence is 13 residues long. CDR3 DNA sequence: TGTGCCAGCAGGGCAACTAGCACCGGGGAGCTGTTTTTT. Translation: CASRATSTGELFF.

This chain connects TRBV7-2 to TRBJ2-5; D unresolved. This CDR3 contains 14 residues. CDR1 and CDR2 (germline): SGHTA, FQGNSA. V lost 5 bases and J 1 base, leaving 11 bases between the germline ends. CDR3 sequence (DNA): TGTGCCAGCAGCCGCCGTAGTGGCCAAGAGACCCAGTACTTC. Its translation is CASSRRSGQETQYF.

This chain links TRBV11-2 with TRBJ1-1, with D unresolved. V lost 3 bases to trimming and J lost 4 bases, with 9 bases between them. Germline V gives CDR1 SGHAT, CDR2 FQNNGV. This CDR3 is 13 amino acids long. CDR3 nucleotides: TGTGCCAGCAGCTTGGGAGTGGGCACTGAAGCTTTCTTT. Translating it yields CASSLGVGTEAFF.

The chain links TRBV6-1 to TRBJ1-5, with unresolved D. V dropped 6 bases and J dropped 5 bases, with 11 bases sitting between them. The length of the CDR3 is 13 residues. Germline V lookup: CDR1 MNHNS, CDR2 SASEGT. As DNA, the CDR3 is TGTGCCAGCAGAAGACTCAATTATCAGCCCCAGCATTTT. It is translated as CASRRLNYQPQHF.

The rearrangement uses TRBV4-3 and TRBJ2-1, with 9 nucleotides matching TRBD1. The germline V gene encodes CDR1 LGHNA and CDR2 YSLEER. V gave up 4 bases and J gave up 3 bases; unmatched junction bases: 10. This CDR3 has 17 amino acids. CDR3 sequence: CASSRRQGVGLYNEQFF. The CDR3 DNA reads TGCGCCAGCAGCCGTCGACAGGGGGTAGGACTCTACAATGAGCAGTTCTTC.

In its sample, this clone was seen many times. V usage is TRBV7-6 and J usage is TRBJ2-5, with D unclear. The germline V gene encodes CDR1 SGHVS and CDR2 FNYEAQ. V gave up 5 bases and J gave up 3 bases, with 10 bases separating them. The CDR3 runs to 13 residues. The DNA for the CDR3 is TGTGCCAGCAGCCTAAGGTTTGAAGAGACCCAGTACTTC. The encoded protein is CASSLRFEETQYF.

CDR3 in amino acids: CASSQRDSDNSPLHF. Written as DNA, the CDR3 is TGTGCCAGCAGCCAACGGGATTCGGATAATTCACCCCTCCACTTT. The chain recombines TRBV14 with TRBJ1-6; D unresolved. V lost 2 bases and J lost 5, with 10 bases in between. CDR1 and CDR2 (germline): SGHDN, FVKESK. CDR3 size: 15 residues.

The chain has TRBV7-8 and TRBJ2-7; D is ambiguous. The V gene's germline CDR1 is SGHVS and CDR2 FQNEAQ. The CDR3 is 13 amino acids. V was clipped by 0 bases and J by 6 bases, with 9 bases between them. CDR3 nucleotides: TGTGCCAGCAGCTTAGCAGGGATGGGCGAGCAGTACGTC. Its translation is CASSLAGMGEQYV.

This clone was counted only a few times. The J gene is TRBJ2-7, the V gene TRBV6-5, with a weak D call TRBD2 (5 bases). Looked up from germline, CDR1 is MNHEY and CDR2 is SVGAGI. The CDR3 is made up of 14 amino acids. The ends were cut back, 5 bases at V and 6 bases at J, with 17 bases in the middle. The CDR3 is CASSPRTEASEQYV. The CDR3 DNA reads as TGTGCCAGCAGTCCCCGGACGGAGGCTAGCGAGCAGTACGTC.

The rearrangement links TRBV6-1 to TRBJ2-1; D gene uncertain. V lost 2 bases to trimming and J lost 0 bases, with 8 bases between them. From germline, CDR1 is MNHNS and CDR2 SASEGT. The CDR3 sequence is 15 residues long. The CDR3 nucleotides read TGTGCCAGCAGTGAACCTGCAAGCTCCTACAATGAGCAGTTCTTC. Protein product: CASSEPASSYNEQFF.

This clone was counted a few times. J is TRBJ1-1 and V is TRBV9; no reliable D call. The CDR3 runs 13 residues. Germline V gene sequence: CDR1 SGDLS, CDR2 YYNGEE. Between the trimmed V and J ends, which lost 1 base and 0 bases, there was a span of 4 bases. CDR3 sequence: CASSVFLNTEAFF. In nucleotides, the CDR3 is TGTGCCAGCAGCGTATTTCTGAACACTGAAGCTTTCTTT.

The genes are TRBV9 and TRBJ2-6; 7 bases match TRBD1. Trimming cost V 3 bases and J 2 bases; bases outside gene matches: 2. Germline values: CDR1 SGDLS, CDR2 YYNGEE. The CDR3 extends over 15 amino acids. CDR3 amino acids: CASSAQGAGANVLTF. The DNA for the CDR3 is TGTGCCAGCAGCGCCCAGGGGGCTGGGGCCAACGTCCTGACTTTC.

This clone has more than one count but fewer than ten. The rearrangement joins TRBV12-5 to TRBJ1-6; D is unresolved. Germline V gene lookup returns CDR1 LGHNT and CDR2 FRNRAP. V gave up 6 bases and J gave up 6 bases, with 6 bases separating them. The CDR3 runs 12 residues. The CDR3 bases are TGTGCTAGTGGGTCGACTAATTCACCCCTCCACTTT. This translates into CASGSTNSPLHF.

The chain is built from TRBV6-5 and TRBJ1-2, with a possible D match to TRBD1 (5 bases). From germline, CDR1 is MNHEY and CDR2 SVGAGI. The CDR3 covers 14 residues. Trimming removed 6 bases from V and 9 bases from J, with 20 bases in between. The CDR3 loop is CASRPNSRTFSYTF. The CDR3 DNA reads TGTGCCAGCAGGCCCAACTCCCGGACATTTAGCTACACCTTC.

The rearrangement uses TRBV4-2 and TRBJ2-2; tentatively, D is TRBD1 (6 bases). Germline V CDR1 and CDR2: LGHNA, YNFKEQ. Trimming took 8 bases from V and 2 from J, leaving 15 bases between them. The CDR3 consists of 15 residues. CDR3 nucleotides: TGTGCCAGCGGGACCGGGACATCTAACACCGGGGAGCTGTTTTTT. It is translated as CASGTGTSNTGELFF.

This clone was observed a few times. The chain employs TRBV5-6 and TRBJ2-5, with D possibly matching TRBD1 (6 bases). V was clipped by 3 bases and J by 1 base, with 10 bases between them. CDR3 length equals 14 residues. Germline V CDR1 and CDR2: SGHDT, YYEEEE. CDR3: CASSYRDTQETQYF. The CDR3 region has the DNA TGTGCCAGCAGCTACCGGGACACCCAAGAGACCCAGTACTTC.

In the case of this clone: At one boundary the junction diverges from the germline segment, which might be a read error. The rearrangement links TRBV29-1 to TRBJ2-1, with a weak D call TRBD2 (6 bases). This CDR3 is 15 amino acids long. CDR1 is SQVTM and CDR2 is ANQGSEA in the germline V gene. The CDR3 region has the DNA TGCAGCGCTGAACGGGGGACTTGGGTAGTTGATGAGCAGTTCTTC. Its protein is CSAERGTWVVDEQFF.